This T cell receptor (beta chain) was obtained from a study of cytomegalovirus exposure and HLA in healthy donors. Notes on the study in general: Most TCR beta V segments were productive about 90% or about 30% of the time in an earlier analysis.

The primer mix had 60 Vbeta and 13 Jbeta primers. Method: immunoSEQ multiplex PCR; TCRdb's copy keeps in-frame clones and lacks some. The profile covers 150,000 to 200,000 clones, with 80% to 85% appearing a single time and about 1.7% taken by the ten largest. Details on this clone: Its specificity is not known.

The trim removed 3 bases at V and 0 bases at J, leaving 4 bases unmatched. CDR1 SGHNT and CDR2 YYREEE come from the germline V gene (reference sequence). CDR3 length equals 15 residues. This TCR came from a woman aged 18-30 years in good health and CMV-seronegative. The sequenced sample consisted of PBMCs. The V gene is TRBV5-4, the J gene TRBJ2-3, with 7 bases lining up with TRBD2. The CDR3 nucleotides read TGTGCCAGCAGCTCTGGCGGGAGTAGCACAGATACGCAGTATTTT. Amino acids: CASSSGGSSTDTQYF.